The TCR beta chain described here comes from a study of tumor-infiltrating lymphocytes in oesophageal squamous cell carcinoma. One entry per CDR3 protein results from TCRdb running MiXCR on the PCR reads. This sample has more than 9,500 distinct CDR3 sequences; 55% to 65% occur once, and the top ten carry about 32%. This clonotype was found a few times. Sequencing was performed on esophageal tumor tissue. The clonotype was recovered from a female donor with esophageal squamous cell carcinoma.

The CDR3 DNA reads TGTGCCAGCAGCTCTACTAGCGGGAGCACCGGGGAGCTGTTTTTT. This codes for CASSSTSGSTGELFF. The V and J genes are TRBV7-3 and TRBJ2-2; 11 nucleotides match TRBD2. The CDR3 has 15 amino acids. In germline, CDR1 is SGHTA, CDR2 FQGTGA. The trim removed 4 bases at V and 4 bases at J, leaving 2 bases unmatched.